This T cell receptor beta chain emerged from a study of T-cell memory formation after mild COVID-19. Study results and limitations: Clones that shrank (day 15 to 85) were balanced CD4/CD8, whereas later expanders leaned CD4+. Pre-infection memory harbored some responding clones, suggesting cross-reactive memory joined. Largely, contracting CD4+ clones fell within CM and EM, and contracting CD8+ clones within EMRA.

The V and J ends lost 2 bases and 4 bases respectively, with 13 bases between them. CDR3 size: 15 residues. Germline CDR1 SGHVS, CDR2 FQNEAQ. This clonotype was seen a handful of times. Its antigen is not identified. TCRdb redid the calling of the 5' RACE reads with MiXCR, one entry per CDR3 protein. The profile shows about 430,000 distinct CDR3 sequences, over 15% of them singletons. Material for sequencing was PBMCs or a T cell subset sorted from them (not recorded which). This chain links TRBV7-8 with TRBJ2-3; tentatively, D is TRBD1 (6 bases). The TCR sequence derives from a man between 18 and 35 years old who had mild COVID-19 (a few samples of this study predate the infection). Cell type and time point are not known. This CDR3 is CASSLNRESSDTQYF. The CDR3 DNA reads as TGTGCCAGCAGCTTAAACAGGGAGTCTTCAGATACGCAGTATTTT.